Following are 7 T cell receptor beta chains from one sample sequenced in a study of blood T cell repertoires in COVID-19. The protocol was immunoSEQ multiplex PCR, while the TCRdb copy is restricted to in-frame clones and leaves out a portion. The data show about 160,000 clones, with approximately 81% seen just once and approximately 5.1% held by the top ten. The sequencing sample was made of PBMCs or T cells enriched from blood (not recorded which). The receptors shown here come from a woman aged 35 to 49 with acute COVID-19.

The chain couples TRBV7-2 to TRBJ2-5, with D tentatively TRBD2 (5 bases). V lost 7 bases to trimming and J lost 4 bases, with 10 bases between them. CDR3 length equals 12 residues. CDR1 SGHTA and CDR2 FQGNSA come from the germline V gene. The CDR3: CASNGVRETQYF. CDR3 DNA: TGTGCCAGCAACGGGGTTCGAGAGACCCAGTACTTC.

The chain links TRBV9 to TRBJ1-1; weak D call: TRBD1 (5 bases). Germline V CDR1 and CDR2: SGDLS, YYNGEE. Trimming stripped 0 bases from V and 4 bases from J, with 16 bases between. This CDR3 has 16 residues. The CDR3 DNA is TGTGCCAGCAGCGTAGTCGGGGGATCCATGGGCACTGAAGCTTTCTTT. It is translated as CASSVVGGSMGTEAFF.

The chain recombines TRBV27 with TRBJ2-7; TRBD1 agrees at 7 bases. J was trimmed by 2 bases and V by 5 bases; bases with no gene match: 6. The CDR3 runs to 14 residues. Germline V gene sequence: CDR1 MNHEY, CDR2 SMNVEV (reference sequence). DNA of the CDR3: TGTGCCAGCAGTCTCCGGACAGGCGCCTACGAGCAGTACTTC. This translates into CASSLRTGAYEQYF.

This clone was seen only a few times. The gene calls are TRBV5-1 and TRBJ1-2, with D maybe TRBD1 (6 bases). Germline V lookup: CDR1 SGHRS, CDR2 YFSETQ. V lost 2 bases and J lost 8, with 25 bases in between. CDR3 length: 17 residues. CDR3 sequence (DNA): TGCGCCAGCAGCTTAAGCCCGACAGGTGGTATTCGGGGAGGCTACACCTTC. This translates into CASSLSPTGGIRGGYTF.

The V call is TRBV7-3, the J call TRBJ1-6; D call uncertain. V was cut by 3 bases and J by 7 bases, with 10 bases left in between. The CDR3 contains 14 residues. Germline V CDR1 and CDR2: SGHTA, FQGTGA. The CDR3 reads CASSFRGVNSPLHF. CDR3 coding DNA: TGTGCCAGCAGCTTCCGGGGAGTGAATTCACCCCTCCACTTT.

This chain joins TRBV7-9 and TRBJ2-6, with D possibly matching TRBD1 (7 bases). In germline, CDR1 is SEHNR, CDR2 FQNEAQ (reference sequence). This CDR3 comprises 19 residues. V was clipped by 0 bases and J by 0 bases, with 15 bases between them. The CDR3 loop reads CASSLARPGGLSGANVLTF. CDR3 DNA: TGTGCCAGCAGCTTAGCTCGGCCAGGGGGACTCTCTGGGGCCAACGTCCTGACTTTC.

The chain joins TRBV18 to TRBJ2-7; TRBD2 matches 11 bases. V shed 3 bases, J shed 6 bases, and the junction held 10 bases outside the gene matches. The germline gives CDR1 KGHSH, CDR2 LQKENI. The CDR3 runs to 16 residues. In DNA form, the CDR3 reads TGTGCCAGCTCACCGCTCATAGCGGGAGGGGGTTCCGAGCAGTACTTC. As protein: CASSPLIAGGGSEQYF.